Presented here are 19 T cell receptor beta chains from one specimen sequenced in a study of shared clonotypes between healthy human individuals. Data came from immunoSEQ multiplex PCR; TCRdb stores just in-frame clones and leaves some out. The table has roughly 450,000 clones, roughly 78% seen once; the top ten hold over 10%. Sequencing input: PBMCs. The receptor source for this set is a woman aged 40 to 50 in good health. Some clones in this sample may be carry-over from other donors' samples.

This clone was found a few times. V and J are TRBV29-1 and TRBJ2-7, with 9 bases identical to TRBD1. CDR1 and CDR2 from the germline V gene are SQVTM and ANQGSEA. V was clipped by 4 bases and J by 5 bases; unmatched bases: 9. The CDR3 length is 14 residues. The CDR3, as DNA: TGCAGCGTTGTCCGTGGGACAGGGAGCCACGAGCAGTACTTC. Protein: CSVVRGTGSHEQYF.

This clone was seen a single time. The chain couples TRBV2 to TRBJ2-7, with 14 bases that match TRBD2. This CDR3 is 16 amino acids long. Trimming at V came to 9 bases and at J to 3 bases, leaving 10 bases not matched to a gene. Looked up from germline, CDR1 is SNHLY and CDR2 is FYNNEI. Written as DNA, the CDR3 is TGTGCCAGTGGCCACCCGGGACTAGCGGGAGACTACGAGCAGTACTTC. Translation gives CASGHPGLAGDYEQYF. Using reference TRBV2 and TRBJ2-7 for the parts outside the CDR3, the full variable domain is EPEVTQTPSHQVTQMGQEVILRCVPISNHLYFYWYRQILGQKVEFLVSFYNNEISEKSEIFDDQFSVERPDGSNFTLKIRSTKLEDSAMYFCASGHPGLAGDYEQYFGPGTRLTVT.

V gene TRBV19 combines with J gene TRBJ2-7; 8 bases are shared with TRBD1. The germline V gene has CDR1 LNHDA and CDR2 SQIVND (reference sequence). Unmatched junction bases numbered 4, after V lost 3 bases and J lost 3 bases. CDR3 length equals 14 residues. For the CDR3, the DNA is TGTGCCAGTAGTATTGGGACAGGCGTCTACGAGCAGTACTTC. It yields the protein CASSIGTGVYEQYF.

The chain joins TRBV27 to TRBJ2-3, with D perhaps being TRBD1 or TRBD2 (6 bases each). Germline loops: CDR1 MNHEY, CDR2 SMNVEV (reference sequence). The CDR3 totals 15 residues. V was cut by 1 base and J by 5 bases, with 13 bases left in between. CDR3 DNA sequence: TGTGCCAGCAGTTTATTGGGGGGCAGACGAGATACGCAGTATTTT. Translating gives CASSLLGGRRDTQYF.

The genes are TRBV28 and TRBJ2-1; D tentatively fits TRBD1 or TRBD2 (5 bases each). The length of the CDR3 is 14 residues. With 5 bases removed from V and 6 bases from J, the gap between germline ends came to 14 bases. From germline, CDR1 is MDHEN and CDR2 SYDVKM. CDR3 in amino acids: CASSPSGTLNEQFF. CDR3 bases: TGTGCCAGCAGTCCCTCAGGGACCCTCAATGAGCAGTTCTTC.

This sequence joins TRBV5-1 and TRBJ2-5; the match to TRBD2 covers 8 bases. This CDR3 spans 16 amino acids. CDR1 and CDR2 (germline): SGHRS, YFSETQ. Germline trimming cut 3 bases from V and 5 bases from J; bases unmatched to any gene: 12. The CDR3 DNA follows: TGCGCCAGCAGCTACGGACTAGCAGGGGCGGGGGAGACCCAGTACTTC. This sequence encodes CASSYGLAGAGETQYF.

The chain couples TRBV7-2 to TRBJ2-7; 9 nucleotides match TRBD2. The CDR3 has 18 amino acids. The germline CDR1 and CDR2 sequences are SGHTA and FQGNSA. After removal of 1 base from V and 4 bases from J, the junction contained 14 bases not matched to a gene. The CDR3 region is CASSLVGGGPGLAYEQYF. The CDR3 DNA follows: TGTGCCAGCAGCTTAGTAGGAGGGGGGCCGGGACTAGCTTACGAGCAGTACTTC.

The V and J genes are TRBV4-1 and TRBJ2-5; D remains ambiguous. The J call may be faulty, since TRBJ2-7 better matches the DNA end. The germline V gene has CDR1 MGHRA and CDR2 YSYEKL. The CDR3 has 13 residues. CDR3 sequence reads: CASSQLVGYEQYF. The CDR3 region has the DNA TGCGCCAGCAGCCAACTAGTGGGGTACGAGCAGTACTTC.

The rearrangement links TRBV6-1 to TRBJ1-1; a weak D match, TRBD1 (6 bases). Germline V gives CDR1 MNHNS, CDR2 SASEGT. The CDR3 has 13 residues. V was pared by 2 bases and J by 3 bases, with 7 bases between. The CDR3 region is CASSERGYTEAFF. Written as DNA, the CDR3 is TGTGCCAGCAGTGAAAGGGGGTACACTGAAGCTTTCTTT.

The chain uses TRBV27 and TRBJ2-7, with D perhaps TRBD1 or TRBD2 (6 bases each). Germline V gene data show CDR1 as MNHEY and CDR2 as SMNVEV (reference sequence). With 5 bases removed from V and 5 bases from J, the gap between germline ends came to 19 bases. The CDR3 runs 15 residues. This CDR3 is CASSPRLRGPDEQYF. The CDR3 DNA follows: TGTGCCAGCAGTCCCCGGTTACGGGGGCCCGACGAGCAGTACTTC.

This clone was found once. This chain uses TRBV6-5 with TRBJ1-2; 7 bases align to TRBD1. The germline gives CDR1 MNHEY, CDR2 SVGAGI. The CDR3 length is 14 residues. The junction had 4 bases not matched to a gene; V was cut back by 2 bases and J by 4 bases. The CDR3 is CASSYQGGGYGYTF. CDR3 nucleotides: TGTGCCAGCAGTTACCAGGGGGGAGGCTATGGCTACACCTTC.

Written as DNA, the CDR3 is TGTGCCAGCAGCGTAGGCCACTGGGACCGGTCGGATTCACCCCTCCACTTT. It is translated as CASSVGHWDRSDSPLHF. The V call is TRBV9, the J call TRBJ1-6; possible D gene TRBD1, 5 bases. V lost 0 bases, J lost 8 bases, and 18 bases lay in between. Germline V gene lookup returns CDR1 SGDLS and CDR2 YYNGEE. The CDR3 loop spans 17 amino acids.

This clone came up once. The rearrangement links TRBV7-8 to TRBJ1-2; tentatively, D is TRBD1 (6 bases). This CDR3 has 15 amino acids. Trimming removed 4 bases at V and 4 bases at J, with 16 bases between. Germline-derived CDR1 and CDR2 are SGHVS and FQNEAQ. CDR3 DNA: TGTGCCAGCAGCTCCACTCCCCGGGGGGCCTATGGCTACACCTTC. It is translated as CASSSTPRGAYGYTF.

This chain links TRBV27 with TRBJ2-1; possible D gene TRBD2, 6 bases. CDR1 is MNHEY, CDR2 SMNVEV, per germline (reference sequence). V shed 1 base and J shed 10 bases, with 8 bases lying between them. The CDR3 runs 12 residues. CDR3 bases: TGTGCCAGCAGTTTATTGGCGGGAGAGCAGTTCTTC. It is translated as CASSLLAGEQFF.

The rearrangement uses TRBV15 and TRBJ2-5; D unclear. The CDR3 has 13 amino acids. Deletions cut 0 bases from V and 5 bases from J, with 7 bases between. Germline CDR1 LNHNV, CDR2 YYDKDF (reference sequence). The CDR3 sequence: CATSRDIEETQYF. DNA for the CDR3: TGTGCCACCAGCAGAGATATCGAGGAGACCCAGTACTTC.

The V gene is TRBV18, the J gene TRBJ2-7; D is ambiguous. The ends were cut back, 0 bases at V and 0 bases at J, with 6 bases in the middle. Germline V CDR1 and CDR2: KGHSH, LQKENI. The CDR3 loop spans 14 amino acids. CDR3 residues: CASSPPYRSYEQYF. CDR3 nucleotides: TGTGCCAGCTCACCACCCTATCGCTCCTACGAGCAGTACTTC.

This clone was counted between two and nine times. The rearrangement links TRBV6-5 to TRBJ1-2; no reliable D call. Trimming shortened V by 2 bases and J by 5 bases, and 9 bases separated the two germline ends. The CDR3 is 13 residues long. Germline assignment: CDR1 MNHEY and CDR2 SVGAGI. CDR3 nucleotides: TGTGCCAGCAGTTACGCCTTAGGTTATGGCTACACCTTC. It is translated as CASSYALGYGYTF.

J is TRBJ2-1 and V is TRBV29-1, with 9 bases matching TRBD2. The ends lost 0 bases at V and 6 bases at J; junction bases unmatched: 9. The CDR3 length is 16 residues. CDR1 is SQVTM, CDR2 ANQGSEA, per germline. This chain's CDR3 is CSVEDRGSGRGNEQFF. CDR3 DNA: TGCAGCGTTGAAGATCGGGGTAGCGGGAGAGGCAATGAGCAGTTCTTC.

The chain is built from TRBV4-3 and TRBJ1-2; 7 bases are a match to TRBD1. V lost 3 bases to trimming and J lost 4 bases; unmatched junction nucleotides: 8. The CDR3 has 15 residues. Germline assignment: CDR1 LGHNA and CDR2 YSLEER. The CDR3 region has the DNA TGCGCCAGCAGCCAGGCGGCAGGGGGAGCCTATGGCTACACCTTC. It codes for CASSQAAGGAYGYTF.